These T cell receptor beta chains were read from a single sample in a study of cytomegalovirus exposure and HLA in healthy donors. Generated by immunoSEQ multiplex PCR, the TCRdb table keeps only in-frame clones and is missing some. The sample includes tens of thousands of clones, 60% to 85% seen only once; the top ten take under 6%. The sequencing input was PBMCs. The source is a man aged 18-30 years in good health and CMV-seropositive. CDR3s include the opening cysteine and the closing phenylalanine or tryptophan. A D gene is named only where the DNA matches it firmly. Clone size is shown for a subset of rows, as once, few, many or a class of expanded clone.

D gene	V gene	J gene	clone size	CDR3 protein	CDR3 DNA
-	TRBV29-1	TRBJ1-2	-	CSVEGADGYTF	TGCAGCGTTGAAGGGGCAGATGGCTACACCTTC
-	TRBV6-5	TRBJ1-1	-	CASMRFRVNTEAFF	TGTGCCAGCATGAGGTTTCGAGTGAACACTGAAGCTTTCTTT
-	TRBV28	TRBJ2-7	-	CASSFPTSVYEQYF	TGTGCCAGCAGTTTTCCAACTAGTGTCTACGAGCAGTACTTC
-	TRBV29-1	TRBJ1-1	-	CSVEEPVMNTEAFF	TGCAGCGTTGAAGAACCGGTGATGAACACTGAAGCTTTCTTT
-	TRBV2	TRBJ2-7	once	CASRVWRNSYEQYF	TGTGCCAGCAGGGTTTGGCGGAACTCCTACGAGCAGTACTTC
TRBD2	TRBV29-1	TRBJ2-3	-	CSSKPAGNTQYF	TGCAGCTCTAAACCAGCGGGAAATACGCAGTATTTT
-	TRBV6-1	TRBJ2-7	-	CASSEGGARTYEQYF	TGTGCCAGCAGTGAAGGTGGGGCGCGGACCTACGAGCAGTACTTC
-	TRBV19	TRBJ2-7	few	CASGRRDRVYEQYF	TGTGCCAGTGGGAGGCGAGACAGGGTCTACGAGCAGTACTTC
TRBD1	TRBV6-4	TRBJ2-2	-	CASSRDRGIGELFF	TGTGCCAGCAGCCGGGACAGGGGGATCGGGGAGCTGTTTTTT
TRBD2	TRBV7-3	TRBJ2-1	-	CASSPRGGFNEQFF	TGTGCCAGCAGTCCCCGGGGGGGGTTCAATGAGCAGTTCTTC
-	TRBV2	TRBJ2-7	-	CASSVEGGVGEQYF	TGTGCCAGCAGTGTTGAGGGGGGGGTGGGTGAGCAGTACTTC
TRBD2	TRBV6-4	TRBJ2-1	few	CASSDSTSGSYNEQFF	TGTGCCAGCAGTGACTCAACTAGCGGGTCCTACAATGAGCAGTTCTTC
TRBD2	TRBV7-2	TRBJ2-3	-	CASSSRLAEDTQYF	TGTGCCAGCAGCTCCCGACTAGCGGAGGATACGCAGTATTTT
TRBD2	TRBV10-2	TRBJ2-1	-	CASSESGSEQFF	TGCGCCAGCAGTGAGAGCGGGAGTGAGCAGTTCTTC
TRBD2	TRBV28	TRBJ2-1	once	CASSTRLAGVLEQFF	TGTGCCAGCAGTACTCGACTAGCCGGCGTGCTTGAGCAGTTCTTC
-	TRBV11-3	TRBJ1-1	-	CASTKSSGTEAFF	TGTGCCAGCACCAAATCCTCGGGCACTGAAGCTTTCTTT
-	TRBV19	TRBJ1-5	-	CASSFGLNQPQHF	TGTGCCAGTAGTTTTGGACTTAATCAGCCCCAGCATTTT
TRBD2	TRBV5-1	TRBJ2-5	-	CASSSTSGRAAETQYF	TGCGCCAGCAGCTCCACTAGCGGGAGGGCCGCGGAGACCCAGTACTTC
TRBD1	TRBV15	TRBJ1-2	once	CATSSIQGNYGYTF	TGTGCCACCAGCAGTATACAGGGGAACTATGGCTACACCTTC
TRBD1	TRBV29-1	TRBJ2-2	-	CSVPIPGQSNTGELFF	TGCAGCGTGCCCATCCCGGGACAGTCGAACACCGGGGAGCTGTTTTTT
-	TRBV29-1	TRBJ2-2	-	CSVVGLQNTGELFF	TGCAGCGTTGTTGGACTCCAGAACACCGGGGAGCTGTTTTTT
-	TRBV29-1	TRBJ2-5	few	CSVYGEGETQYF	TGCAGCGTGTACGGAGAAGGAGAGACCCAGTACTTC
-	TRBV19	TRBJ1-1	-	CASSISGVNTEAFF	TGTGCCAGTAGTATCTCCGGGGTGAACACTGAAGCTTTCTTT
TRBD1	TRBV9	TRBJ1-2	-	CASSASGQIYGYTF	TGTGCCAGCAGCGCCTCGGGACAGATCTATGGCTACACCTTC
TRBD1	TRBV13	TRBJ1-1	-	CASSFGRGISEAFF	TGTGCCAGCAGCTTCGGCAGGGGGATTTCTGAAGCTTTCTTT
-	TRBV15	TRBJ1-2	-	CATSSQGRDYGYTF	TGTGCCACCAGCAGTCAGGGGCGCGACTATGGCTACACCTTC
-	TRBV9	TRBJ2-1	-	CASSADNEQFF	TGTGCCAGCAGCGCCGACAATGAGCAGTTCTTC
-	TRBV4-2	TRBJ2-1	-	CASSHTPGVAETYNEQFF	TGTGCCAGCAGCCACACCCCGGGGGTAGCGGAGACATACAATGAGCAGTTCTTC
TRBD2	TRBV9	TRBJ2-7	few	CASSSGLAGVEQYF	TGTGCCAGCAGCTCGGGACTAGCGGGAGTCGAGCAGTACTTC
-	TRBV25-1	TRBJ2-1	-	CASSDMTGGHNEQFF	TGTGCCAGCAGTGACATGACAGGTGGGCACAATGAGCAGTTCTTC
-	TRBV9	TRBJ1-1	-	CASNGGPRDTEAFF	TGTGCCAGCAACGGGGGGCCAAGGGATACTGAAGCTTTCTTT
TRBD1	TRBV9	TRBJ2-5	-	CASSPRTGAETQYF	TGTGCCAGCAGCCCCCGGACAGGAGCAGAGACCCAGTACTTC
-	TRBV28	TRBJ1-2	-	CASSLRQLYGYTF	TGTGCCAGCAGTTTGAGGCAGCTTTATGGCTACACCTTC
TRBD2	TRBV6-6	TRBJ2-3	few	CASSYRGSADTQYF	TGTGCCAGCAGTTACCGCGGGAGCGCAGATACGCAGTATTTT
TRBD1	TRBV5-1	TRBJ2-7	-	CASSRGQGTYEQYF	TGCGCCAGCAGCCGTGGACAGGGGACCTACGAGCAGTACTTC
-	TRBV29-1	TRBJ1-1	once	CSAKQVEAFF	TGCAGCGCTAAACAGGTTGAAGCTTTCTTT
-	TRBV6-5	TRBJ2-5	-	CASSYDVGGSETQYF	TGTGCCAGCAGTTACGATGTTGGAGGGTCGGAGACCCAGTACTTC
-	TRBV7-9	TRBJ2-1	-	CASSLERFLRDNEQFF	TGTGCCAGCAGCTTAGAGAGGTTCCTTCGGGACAATGAGCAGTTCTTC